This T cell receptor beta chain derives from a study of tumor T cells in aggressive B-cell lymphoma. Measured with immunoSEQ multiplex PCR; TCRdb has only the in-frame clones, and not every one. The sample has some 10,000 clones; approximately 85% are singletons. The CDR3 runs to 16 residues. CDR1 and CDR2 from the germline V gene are SGHRS and YFSETQ. V lost 2 bases to trimming and J lost 1 base, with 15 bases between them. The sequence derives from an adult with diffuse large B cell lymphoma. The V call is TRBV5-1, the J call TRBJ1-2; perhaps TRBD1 as D (6 bases). The specimen was tumor tissue. CDR3 sequence reads: CASSFKTGKFNYGYTF. CDR3 DNA sequence: TGCGCCAGCAGCTTCAAGACAGGAAAATTTAACTATGGCTACACCTTC.